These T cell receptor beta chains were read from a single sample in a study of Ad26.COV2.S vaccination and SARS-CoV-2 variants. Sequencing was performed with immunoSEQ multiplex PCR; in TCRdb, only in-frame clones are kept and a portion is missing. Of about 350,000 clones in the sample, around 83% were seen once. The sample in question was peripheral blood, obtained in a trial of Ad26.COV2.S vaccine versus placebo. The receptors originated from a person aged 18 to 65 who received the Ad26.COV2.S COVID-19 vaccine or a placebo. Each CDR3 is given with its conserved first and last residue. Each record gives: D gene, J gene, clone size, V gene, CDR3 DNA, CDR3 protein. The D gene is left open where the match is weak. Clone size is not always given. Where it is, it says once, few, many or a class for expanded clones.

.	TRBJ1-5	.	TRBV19	TGTGCCAGTAGTATATTTGATGGTCAGCCCCAGCATTTT	CASSIFDGQPQHF
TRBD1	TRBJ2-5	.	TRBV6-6	TGTGCCAGCAGCCGATCCACGACAGGGAGAAGGGAGACCCAGTACTTC	CASSRSTTGRRETQYF
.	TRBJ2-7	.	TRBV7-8	TGTGCCAGCAGCTTAAGGGACTTCCTCTCCTACGAGCAGTACTTC	CASSLRDFLSYEQYF
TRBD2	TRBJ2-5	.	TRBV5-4	TGTGCCAGCAGCGGCGGGGGACCCATCCCTGAGACCCAGTACTTC	CASSGGGPIPETQYF
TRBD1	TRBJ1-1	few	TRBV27	TGTGCCAGCAGTTTCAGAATTGTAGACAGGGGCACTGAAGCTTTCTTT	CASSFRIVDRGTEAFF
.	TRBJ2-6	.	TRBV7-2	TGTGCCAGCAGCTCTCGACTGGGCTCTGGGGCCAACGTCCTGACTTTC	CASSSRLGSGANVLTF
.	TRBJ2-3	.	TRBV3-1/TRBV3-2	TGTGCCAGCAGCCGCCGGGACTTTAACACAGATACGCAGTATTTT	CASSRRDFNTDTQYF
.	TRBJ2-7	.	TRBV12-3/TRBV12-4	TGTGCCAGCACTATAGGGAGTGAGCAGTACTTC	CASTIGSEQYF
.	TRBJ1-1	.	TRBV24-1	TGTGCCACCAGGGGAACAGGGTTTAGGGACACTGAAGCTTTCTTT	CATRGTGFRDTEAFF
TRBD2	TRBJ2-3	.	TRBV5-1	TGCGCCAGCAGCTTGGGACTAGCGGGGGGGCAGAGCACAGATACGCAGTATTTT	CASSLGLAGGQSTDTQYF
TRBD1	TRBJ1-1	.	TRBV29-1	TGCAGCGTCGTGGGACAGGGCCGGCACACTGAAGCTTTCTTT	CSVVGQGRHTEAFF
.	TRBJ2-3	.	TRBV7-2	TGTGCCAGCAGCTCAGGGGGGGCGCTAGATACGCAGTATTTT	CASSSGGALDTQYF
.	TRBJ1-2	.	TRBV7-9	TGTGCCAGCAGCTCCCGGACACGCTATGGCTACACCTTC	CASSSRTRYGYTF
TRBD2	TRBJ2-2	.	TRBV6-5	TGTGCCAGCAGTTACTCGCGGCCTAGCGGGTCCGGGGAGCTGTTTTTT	CASSYSRPSGSGELFF
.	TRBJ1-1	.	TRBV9	TGTGCCAGCAGCGTAACCGACCGGGGTGGGACTGAAACTTTCTTT	CASSVTDRGGTETFF
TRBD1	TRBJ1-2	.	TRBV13	TGTGCCAGCAGCTGGGGGACAGGGAATAACTATGGCTACACCTTC	CASSWGTGNNYGYTF
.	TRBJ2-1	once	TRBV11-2	TGTGCCAGCAGCTTAGATAGCACCAGCGACTCCTACAATGAGCAGTTCTTC	CASSLDSTSDSYNEQFF
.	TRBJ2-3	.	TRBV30	TGTGCCGTTTGGGCAGATACGCAGTATTTT	CAVWADTQYF
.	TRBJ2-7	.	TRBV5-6	TGTGCCAGCAGCTTTACTGTCGGCTCCTACGAGCAGTACTTC	CASSFTVGSYEQYF
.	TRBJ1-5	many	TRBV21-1	TGTGCCAGCAGCAAAACGGGGACGAGCAATCAGCCCCAGCATTTT	CASSKTGTSNQPQHF
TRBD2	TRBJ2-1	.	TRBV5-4	TGTGCCAGCAGCGGAAGACTAGCGGACTACAATGAGCAGTTCTTC	CASSGRLADYNEQFF
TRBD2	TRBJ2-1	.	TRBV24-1	TGTGCCACCAGTGATTGGGGACTAGCCGGAAATGAGCAGTTCTTC	CATSDWGLAGNEQFF
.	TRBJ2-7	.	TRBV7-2	TGTGCCAGCAGCTTACAGGGTTCCGACTACGAGCAGTACTTC	CASSLQGSDYEQYF
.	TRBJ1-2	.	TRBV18	TGTGCCAGCTCACCTTGGACAGCTAACTATGGCTACACCTTC	CASSPWTANYGYTF
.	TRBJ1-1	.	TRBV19	TGTGCCAGTAGTACCTACGGCCCCAGGCAGGGCACTGAAGCTTTCTTT	CASSTYGPRQGTEAFF
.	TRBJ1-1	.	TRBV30	TGTGCCTGGAGTGTATGGTACAACACTGAAGCTTTCTTT	CAWSVWYNTEAFF
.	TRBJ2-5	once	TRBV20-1	TGCAGTTCCGAGAGGGGTGAGACCCAGTACTTC	CSSERGETQYF
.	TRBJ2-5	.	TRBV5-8	TGTGCCAGCAGCTTTTCAATGGGCCTGGGTCGGACCCAGTACTTC	CASSFSMGLGRTQYF
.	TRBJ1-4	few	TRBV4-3	TGCGCCAGCAGCCCCACGTTTGCAACTAATGAAAAACTGTTTTTT	CASSPTFATNEKLFF
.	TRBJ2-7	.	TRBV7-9	TGTGCCAGCAGCTTAGGCAGCTACGAGCAGTACTTC	CASSLGSYEQYF
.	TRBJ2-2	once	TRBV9	TGTGCCAGCAGCGTTAACGGGGGGAACACCGGGGAGCTGTTTTTT	CASSVNGGNTGELFF
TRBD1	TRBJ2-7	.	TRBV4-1	TGCGCCAGCAGCCACCCGGGACAGGGGGTCGAGCAGTACTTC	CASSHPGQGVEQYF
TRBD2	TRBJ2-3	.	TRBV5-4	TGTGCCAGCAGCTTGGGCGGAGCGGGGGGGCGCACAGATACGCAGTATTTT	CASSLGGAGGRTDTQYF
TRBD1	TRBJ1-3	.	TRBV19	TGTGCCAGTAGCTACATGCGAGGGGGCCGGGACCTCTCTGGAAACACCATATATTTT	CASSYMRGGRDLSGNTIYF
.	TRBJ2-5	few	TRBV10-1	TGCGCCAGCAGTGCGGGGGAGACCCAGTACTTC	CASSAGETQYF
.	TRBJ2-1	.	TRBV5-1	TGCGCCAGCAGCTCGTCGACAGTCTACAATGAGCAGTTCTTC	CASSSSTVYNEQFF
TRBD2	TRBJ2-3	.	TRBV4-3	TGCGCCAGCAGCCGAGGAAGCGGGGGGGCCGGAACAGATACGCAGTATTTT	CASSRGSGGAGTDTQYF
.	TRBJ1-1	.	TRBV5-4	TGTGCCAGCAGCTTGGGGGCAGGGAAGGGCACTGAAGCTTTCTTT	CASSLGAGKGTEAFF
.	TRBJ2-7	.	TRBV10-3	TGTGCCATCAGTGAGAATGGGATAGCGGCCTACGAGCAGTACTTC	CAISENGIAAYEQYF
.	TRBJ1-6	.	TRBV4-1	TGCGCCAGCAGCCCACGGTGGAGCTCCTATAATTCACCCCTCCACTTT	CASSPRWSSYNSPLHF
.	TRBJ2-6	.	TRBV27	TGTGCCAGCAGTCCAGGGCTCGGGGCCAACGTCCTGACTTTC	CASSPGLGANVLTF
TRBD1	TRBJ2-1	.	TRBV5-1	TGCGCCAGCAGCGTGACAGGGTACAATGAGCAGTTCTTC	CASSVTGYNEQFF
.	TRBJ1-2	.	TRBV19	TGTGCCAGTAGTATCAGACAGGCGGAATACTATGGCTACACCTTC	CASSIRQAEYYGYTF
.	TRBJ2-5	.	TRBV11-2	TGTGCCAGCAGCTTACAGCCGTTCGGGGAACAAGAGACCCAGTACTTC	CASSLQPFGEQETQYF
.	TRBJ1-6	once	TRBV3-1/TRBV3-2	TGTGCCAGCAGCCAAGTCCAGCCACGGAGTAATTCACCCCTCCACTTT	CASSQVQPRSNSPLHF